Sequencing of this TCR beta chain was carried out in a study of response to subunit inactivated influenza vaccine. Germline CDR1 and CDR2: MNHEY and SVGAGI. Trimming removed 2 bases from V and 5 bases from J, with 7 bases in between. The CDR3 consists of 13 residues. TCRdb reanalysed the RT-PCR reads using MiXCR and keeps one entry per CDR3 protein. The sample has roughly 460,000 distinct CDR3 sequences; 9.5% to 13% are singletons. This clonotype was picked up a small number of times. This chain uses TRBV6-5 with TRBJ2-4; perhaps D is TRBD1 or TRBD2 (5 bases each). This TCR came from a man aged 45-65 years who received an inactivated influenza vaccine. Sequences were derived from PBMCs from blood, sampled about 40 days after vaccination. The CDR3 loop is CASSYGGQNIQYF. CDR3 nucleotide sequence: TGTGCCAGCAGTTACGGGGGTCAAAACATTCAGTACTTC.